This entry is about one T cell receptor beta chain. The data were taken from a study of T cell changes during pregnancy in multiple sclerosis. V lost 6 bases and J 1 base, leaving 19 bases between the germline ends. The CDR3 loop spans 16 amino acids. Germline V gene data show CDR1 as SGHRS and CDR2 as YFSETQ. The method was immunoSEQ multiplex PCR; TCRdb's version includes in-frame clones alone and lacks a portion of them. The sample yields about 100,000 clones, less than 95% seen once. The receptor was isolated from a female donor in good health, enrolled as a control in a pregnancy study. This chain uses TRBV5-1 with TRBJ1-1; D call uncertain. Sequenced material: peripheral blood, taken in the second trimester of pregnancy. The CDR3 is CASKKVAGNRNTEAFF. The CDR3 DNA sequence: TGCGCCAGCAAAAAAGTGGCGGGGAACAGGAACACTGAAGCTTTCTTT. The full variable domain, completed using reference TRBV5-1 and TRBJ1-1, is KAGVTQTPRYLIKTRGQQVTLSCSPISGHRSVSWYQQTPGQGLQFLFEYFSETQRNKGNFPGRFSGRQFSNSRSEMNVSTLELGDSALYLCASKKVAGNRNTEAFFGQGTRLTVV.